One and the same sample provided the 24 T cell receptor beta chains below, sequenced in a study of shared clonotypes between healthy human individuals. Assay: immunoSEQ multiplex PCR; the TCRdb copy retains only in-frame clones and omits some. The repertoire includes about a million clones, about three quarters of them detected once, and about 1.4% sits in the top ten. Source material: memory CD4+ T cells sorted from blood. Subset in this sample: CD45RA-negative fraction. These receptor sequences come from a man aged 18-30 years in good health.

This chain uses TRBV5-1 with TRBJ1-2, with 7 bases that match TRBD1. The CDR3 is 16 amino acids. Trimming took 0 bases from V and 0 from J; bases not matched to a gene: 5. CDR1 and CDR2 from the germline V gene are SGHRS and YFSETQ. The CDR3 nucleotides are TGCGCCAGCAGCTTGGGGACAGGTTTTACTAACTATGGCTACACCTTC. Translating gives CASSLGTGFTNYGYTF.

The table lists this clone with a count of one. The chain links TRBV11-2 to TRBJ1-2; D uncertain. Germline values: CDR1 SGHAT, CDR2 FQNNGV. This CDR3 comprises 13 residues. V lost 2 bases and J lost 2, with 6 bases in between. The CDR3 region is CASSLPPNYGYTF. As DNA, the CDR3 is TGTGCCAGCAGCTTACCCCCAAACTATGGCTACACCTTC.

This clone showed up just a few times. The rearrangement joins TRBV11-2 to TRBJ1-6; D is unclear. V was cut by 5 bases and J by 10 bases, with 12 bases left in between. The germline V gene encodes CDR1 SGHAT and CDR2 FQNNGV. The CDR3 totals 13 residues. CDR3: CASSGDGESPLHF. CDR3 bases: TGTGCCAGCAGCGGCGACGGGGAATCACCCCTCCACTTT.

The chain joins TRBV11-2 to TRBJ1-2; 7 nucleotides align to TRBD1. The length of the CDR3 is 15 residues. Germline values: CDR1 SGHAT, CDR2 FQNNGV. V trimming: 0 bases; J trimming: 4 bases; junction bases outside the gene matches: 5. The CDR3 DNA follows: TGTGCCAGCAGCTTAGAGACAGGGTCTGGCTATGGCTACACCTTC. Translating it yields CASSLETGSGYGYTF.

The chain has TRBV6-4 and TRBJ1-6, with D possibly being TRBD1 (6 bases). The CDR3 is 15 amino acids. V was trimmed by 0 bases and J by 10 bases, leaving 13 bases between them. Per the germline V gene, CDR1 is MRHNA and CDR2 is SNTAGT. The CDR3 loop reads CASSDSGQGHSPLHF. As DNA, the CDR3 is TGTGCCAGCAGTGACTCGGGGCAGGGGCACTCACCCCTCCACTTT.

The V and J genes are TRBV7-9 and TRBJ2-1; D is possibly TRBD1 (6 bases). Trimming pared 5 bases from V and 9 bases from J, leaving 26 bases between. Germline V gene data show CDR1 as SEHNR and CDR2 as FQNEAQ (reference sequence). The CDR3 is 17 residues long. The CDR3 coding sequence is TGTGCCAGCAGCGCCTCCGGACGGACCCGGTTGACAGGTGAGCAGTTCTTC. Translation: CASSASGRTRLTGEQFF.

Written as DNA, the CDR3 is TGCGCCAGCAGCCAAGATCGACTAGGGAACACAGATACGCAGTATTTT. Its translation is CASSQDRLGNTDTQYF. The chain has TRBV4-3 and TRBJ2-3; tentative D call: TRBD2 (6 bases). V shed 0 bases and J shed 2 bases, with 12 bases lying between them. The germline gives CDR1 LGHNA, CDR2 YSLEER. The CDR3 has 16 amino acids.

This clone was seen only a few times. V is TRBV5-1 and J is TRBJ1-4; perhaps TRBD1 as D (6 bases). V was clipped by 3 bases and J by 0 bases, with 9 bases between them. This CDR3 contains 15 residues. Germline V gene sequence: CDR1 SGHRS, CDR2 YFSETQ. The CDR3 coding sequence is TGCGCCAGCAGCTCAGGACAGCCAACTAATGAAAAACTGTTTTTT. This translates into CASSSGQPTNEKLFF.

The J gene is TRBJ1-5, the V gene TRBV6-5; unclear D gene. This CDR3 region has 13 residues. V was trimmed by 0 bases and J by 6 bases, leaving 6 bases between them. The germline V gene encodes CDR1 MNHEY and CDR2 SVGAGI. CDR3 loop: CASSYSYSQPQHF. DNA for the CDR3: TGTGCCAGCAGTTACTCCTACAGTCAGCCCCAGCATTTT.

V usage is TRBV6-6 and J usage is TRBJ2-7; D not certain. V was pared by 10 bases and J by 2 bases, with 15 bases between. From germline, CDR1 is MNHNY and CDR2 SVGAGI (reference sequence). The CDR3 runs 13 residues. CDR3 sequence: CATKPQTTYEQYF. The DNA for the CDR3 is TGTGCCACCAAACCACAGACGACCTACGAGCAGTACTTC.

This clone was found a few times. The chain has TRBV10-3 and TRBJ2-1; possibly TRBD1 for D (5 bases). The CDR3 contains 15 residues. Germline lookup yields CDR1 ENHRY and CDR2 SYGVKD. V was trimmed by 0 bases and J by 9 bases, leaving 15 bases between them. The CDR3 bases are TGTGCCATCAGTGAGTCTGACAGCGTCGGTGGTGAGCAGTTCTTC. This sequence encodes CAISESDSVGGEQFF.

J is TRBJ2-1 and V is TRBV6-1, with a weak D call TRBD2 (5 bases). The V gene's germline CDR1 is MNHNS and CDR2 SASEGT. The CDR3 runs to 12 residues. V lost 7 bases, J lost 6 bases, and 10 bases lay in between. CDR3 sequence (DNA): TGTGCCAGCACGAGGGCCAGCAATGAGCAGTTCTTC. Translating gives CASTRASNEQFF.

This clone was observed a single time. The same CDR3 also results from other DNA sequences found in this sample. V and J are TRBV10-3 and TRBJ2-5; TRBD1 matches 7 bases. This CDR3 has 12 residues. After removal of 6 bases from V and 3 bases from J, the junction contained 1 base not matched to a gene. Germline loops: CDR1 ENHRY, CDR2 SYGVKD. Written as DNA, the CDR3 is TGTGCCATCAGCACAGGGGAAGAGACCCAGTACTTC. This gives the protein CAISTGEETQYF.

V usage is TRBV7-6 and J usage is TRBJ2-7; D perhaps matches TRBD2 (6 bases). V lost 4 bases, J lost 7 bases, and 17 bases lay in between. This CDR3 spans 14 amino acids. Germline V CDR1 and CDR2: SGHVS, FNYEAQ. For the CDR3, the DNA is TGTGCCAGCAGCTCCCGACCTAGCGTAGGAGAGCAGTACTTC. It yields the protein CASSSRPSVGEQYF.

CDR3 region: CASSDSSGTDTQYF. CDR3 sequence (DNA): TGCGCCAGCAGTGACAGTTCAGGGACAGATACGCAGTATTTT. The rearrangement links TRBV5-1 to TRBJ2-3; tentatively, D is TRBD1 (5 bases). The V gene lost 5 bases and the J gene lost 3 bases, with 13 bases spanning the gap. This CDR3 spans 14 amino acids. Germline V lookup: CDR1 SGHRS, CDR2 YFSETQ.

This rearrangement joins TRBV4-1 to TRBJ2-3; a possible D gene is TRBD2 (6 bases). Germline V gene lookup returns CDR1 MGHRA and CDR2 YSYEKL. Trimming took 1 base from V and 1 from J, leaving 15 bases between them. The CDR3 sequence is 17 residues long. The chain's CDR3 is CASSQVSSAVGTDTQYF. As DNA, the CDR3 is TGCGCCAGCAGCCAAGTTTCTAGCGCCGTCGGCACAGATACGCAGTATTTT.

V is TRBV5-4 and J is TRBJ1-2, with D unresolved. The CDR3 runs 14 residues. Trimming took 4 bases from V and 5 from J, leaving 15 bases between them. The germline gives CDR1 SGHNT, CDR2 YYREEE (reference sequence). In DNA form, the CDR3 reads TGTGCCAGCAGCGTGGATTTAGCCCTATATGGCTACACCTTC. Residues: CASSVDLALYGYTF.

This chain connects TRBV6-1 to TRBJ2-7; 13 bases align to TRBD2. J lost 2 bases, V lost 0 bases, and 13 bases had no gene match. Looked up from germline, CDR1 is MNHNS and CDR2 is SASEGT. The length of the CDR3 is 20 residues. CDR3 residues: CASSEALRGLAGRRTYEQYF. The CDR3 DNA is TGTGCCAGCAGTGAAGCGCTTAGGGGACTAGCGGGGCGGCGCACCTACGAGCAGTACTTC.

CDR3 coding DNA: TGTGCCAGCAGTCGCCGCTCCGGACAGGGCAAGACCCAGTACTTC. The encoded protein is CASSRRSGQGKTQYF. The chain couples TRBV28 to TRBJ2-5; 8 positions match TRBD1. With V trimmed by 5 bases and J by 6 bases, 11 bases remained unmatched. CDR1 MDHEN and CDR2 SYDVKM come from the germline V gene. The CDR3 is 15 amino acids.

This clone occurred a few times. The V call is TRBV10-2, the J call TRBJ1-6; 7 nucleotides line up with TRBD1. This CDR3 region has 14 residues. From germline, CDR1 is WSHSY and CDR2 SAAADI. With V trimmed by 8 bases and J by 7 bases, 8 bases remained unmatched. CDR3 coding DNA: TGCGCCAGCTTGAGGACAGGTACAAATTCACCCCTCCACTTT. Protein sequence: CASLRTGTNSPLHF.

The genes are TRBV5-1 and TRBJ2-3; TRBD1 agrees at 7 bases. Germline CDR1 SGHRS, CDR2 YFSETQ. The CDR3 has 14 residues. The V gene end was trimmed by 3 bases and the J gene end by 4 bases; junction bases not matched to a gene: 5. In DNA, the CDR3 is TGCGCCAGCAGCTCGAGGACAGGTTCAGATACGCAGTATTTT. Translation gives CASSSRTGSDTQYF.

The chain links TRBV5-6 to TRBJ2-5; possibly TRBD2 for D (5 bases). Germline CDR1 and CDR2: SGHDT and YYEEEE. CDR3 length: 15 amino acids. The germline V and J ends were trimmed by 1 base and 0 bases, with 10 bases remaining between them. CDR3 loop: CASSLSGLHQETQYF. CDR3 bases: TGTGCCAGCAGCTTGTCTGGACTCCACCAAGAGACCCAGTACTTC.

This clone was seen once. This rearrangement joins TRBV29-1 to TRBJ1-4; maybe TRBD1 (6 bases). The germline V gene encodes CDR1 SQVTM and CDR2 ANQGSEA. The V end was cut by 6 bases, the J end by 8 bases, with 16 bases between. The CDR3 consists of 13 residues. CDR3 DNA sequence: TGCAGCGTGAGGGGGTCGGGAACGGAAAAACTGTTTTTT. Protein: CSVRGSGTEKLFF.

This chain connects TRBV27 to TRBJ2-5; D assignment may be TRBD1 or TRBD2 (5 bases each). The CDR3 sequence is 13 residues long. Germline V gives CDR1 MNHEY, CDR2 SMNVEV (reference sequence). V lost 8 bases to trimming and J lost 5 bases, with 15 bases between them. In DNA form, the CDR3 reads TGTGCCAGCGCCCGGGACCTGTTGGAGACCCAGTACTTC. Protein: CASARDLLETQYF.